This TCR beta chain was obtained from a study of cytomegalovirus exposure and HLA in healthy donors. Study-level findings and limits: The finding came from a later analysis; first-cohort TCR clusters tended to co-occur in the 95 to 150 validation repertoires. In vitro data verified three CMV-associated chains as specific for CMV antigens.

The V segment lost 5 bases and the J segment 1 base; nucleotides outside the gene matches: 1. Germline CDR1 reads MNHNS; CDR2 reads SASEGT. The CDR3 covers 14 residues. The protocol was immunoSEQ multiplex PCR, while the TCRdb copy is restricted to in-frame clones and leaves out a portion. This sample has about 73,000 clones, with around 94% found just once. Details on this clone: Its antigen is undetermined.

Sequencing used PBMCs. The chain is built from TRBV6-1 and TRBJ1-5, with 8 bases that match TRBD1. The sequence was obtained from a woman under 30 in good health and CMV-seropositive. The CDR3 coding sequence is TGTGCCAGCAGTCAGGGGGCAAGCAATCAGCCCCAGCATTTT. Amino acid sequence: CASSQGASNQPQHF.